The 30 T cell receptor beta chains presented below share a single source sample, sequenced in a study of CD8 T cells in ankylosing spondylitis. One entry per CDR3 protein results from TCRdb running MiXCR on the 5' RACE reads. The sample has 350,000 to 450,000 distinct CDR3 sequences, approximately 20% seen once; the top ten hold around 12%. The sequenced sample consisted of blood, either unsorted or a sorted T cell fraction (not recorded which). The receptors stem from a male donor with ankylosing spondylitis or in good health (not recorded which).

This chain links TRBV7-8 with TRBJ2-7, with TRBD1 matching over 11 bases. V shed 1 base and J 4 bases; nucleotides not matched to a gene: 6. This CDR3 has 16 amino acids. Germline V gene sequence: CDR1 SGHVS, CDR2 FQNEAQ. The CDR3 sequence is CASSLGGQGALYEQYF. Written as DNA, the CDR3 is TGTGCCAGCAGCTTAGGCGGACAGGGGGCGTTGTACGAGCAGTACTTC.

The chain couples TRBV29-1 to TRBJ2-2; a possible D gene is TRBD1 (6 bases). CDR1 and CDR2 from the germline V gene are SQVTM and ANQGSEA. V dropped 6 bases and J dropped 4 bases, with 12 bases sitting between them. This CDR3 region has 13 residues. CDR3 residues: CSVITGSTGELFF. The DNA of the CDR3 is TGCAGCGTCATAACAGGGTCCACCGGGGAGCTGTTTTTT.

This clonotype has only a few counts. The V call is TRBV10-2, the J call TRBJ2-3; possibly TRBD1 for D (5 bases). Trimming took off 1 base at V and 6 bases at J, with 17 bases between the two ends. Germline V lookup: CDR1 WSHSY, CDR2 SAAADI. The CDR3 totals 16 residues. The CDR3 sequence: CASSEWLGAPADTQYF. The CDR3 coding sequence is TGCGCCAGCAGTGAGTGGCTAGGGGCCCCAGCCGATACGCAGTATTTT.

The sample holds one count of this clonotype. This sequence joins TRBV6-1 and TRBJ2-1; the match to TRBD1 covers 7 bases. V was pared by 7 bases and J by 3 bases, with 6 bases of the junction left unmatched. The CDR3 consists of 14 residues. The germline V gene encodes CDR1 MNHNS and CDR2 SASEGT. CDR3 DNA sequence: TGTGCCAGCAACCTTAGGGACAGCTACAATGAGCAGTTCTTC. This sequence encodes CASNLRDSYNEQFF.

The CDR3 nucleotides read TGCGCCAGCAGCCAAGGGGGGGTGTACACCGGGGAGCTGTTTTTT. Protein sequence: CASSQGGVYTGELFF. This rearrangement joins TRBV4-1 to TRBJ2-2; tentatively, D is TRBD2 (6 bases). The CDR3 contains 15 residues. The germline V gene has CDR1 MGHRA and CDR2 YSYEKL. V lost 1 base and J 3 bases, leaving 9 bases between the germline ends.

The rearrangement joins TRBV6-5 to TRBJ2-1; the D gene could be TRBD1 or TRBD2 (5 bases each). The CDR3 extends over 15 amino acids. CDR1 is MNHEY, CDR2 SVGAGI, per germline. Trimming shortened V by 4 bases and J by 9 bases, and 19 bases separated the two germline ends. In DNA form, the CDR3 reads TGTGCCAGCAGTTCCCTTGACGTCGGGGCCCCTGAGCAGTTCTTC. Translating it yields CASSSLDVGAPEQFF.

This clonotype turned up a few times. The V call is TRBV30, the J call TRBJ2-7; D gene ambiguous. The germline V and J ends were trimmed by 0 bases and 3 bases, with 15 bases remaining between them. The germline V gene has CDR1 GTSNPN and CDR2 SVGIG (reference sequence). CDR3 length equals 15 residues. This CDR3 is CAWSVLGGSGYEQYF. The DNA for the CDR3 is TGTGCCTGGAGTGTACTTGGCGGATCCGGCTACGAGCAGTACTTC.

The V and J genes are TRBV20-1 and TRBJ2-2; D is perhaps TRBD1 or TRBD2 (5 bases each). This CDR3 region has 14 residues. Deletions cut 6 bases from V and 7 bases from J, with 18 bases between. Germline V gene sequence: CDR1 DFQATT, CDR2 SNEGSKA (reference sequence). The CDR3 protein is CSAEPEGFHGELFF. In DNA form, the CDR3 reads TGCAGTGCCGAACCCGAGGGGTTCCACGGGGAGCTGTTTTTT.

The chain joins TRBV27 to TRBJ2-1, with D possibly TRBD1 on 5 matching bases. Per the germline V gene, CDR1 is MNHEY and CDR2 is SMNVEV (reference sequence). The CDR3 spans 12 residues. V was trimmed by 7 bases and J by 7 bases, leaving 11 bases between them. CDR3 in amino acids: CASTGWWNEQFF. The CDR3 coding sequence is TGTGCCAGCACAGGGTGGTGGAATGAGCAGTTCTTC.

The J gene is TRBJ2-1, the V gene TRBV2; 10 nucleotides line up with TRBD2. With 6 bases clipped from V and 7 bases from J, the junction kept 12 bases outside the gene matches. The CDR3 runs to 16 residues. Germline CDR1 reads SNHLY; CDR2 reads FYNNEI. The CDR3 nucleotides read TGTGCCAGCAGAGTATGGTTAGCGGGGGGACAGAATGAGCAGTTCTTC. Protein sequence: CASRVWLAGGQNEQFF.

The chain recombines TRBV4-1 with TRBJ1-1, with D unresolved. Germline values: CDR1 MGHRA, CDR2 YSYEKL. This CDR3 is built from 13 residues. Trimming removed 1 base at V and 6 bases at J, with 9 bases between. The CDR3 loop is CASSQVGEAEAFF. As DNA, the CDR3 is TGCGCCAGCAGCCAAGTCGGGGAGGCTGAAGCTTTCTTT.

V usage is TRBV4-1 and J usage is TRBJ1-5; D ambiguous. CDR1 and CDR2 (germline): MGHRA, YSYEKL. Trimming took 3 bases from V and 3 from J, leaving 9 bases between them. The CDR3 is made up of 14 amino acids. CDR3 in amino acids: CASSHGQNNQPQHF. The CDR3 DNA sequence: TGCGCCAGCAGCCATGGGCAAAACAATCAGCCCCAGCATTTT.

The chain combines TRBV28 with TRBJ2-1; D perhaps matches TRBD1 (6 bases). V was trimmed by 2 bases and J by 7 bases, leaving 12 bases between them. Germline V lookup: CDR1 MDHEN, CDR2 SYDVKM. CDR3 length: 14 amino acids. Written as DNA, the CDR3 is TGTGCCAGCAGTTTACTAAGCAGGGGAAATGAGCAGTTCTTC. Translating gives CASSLLSRGNEQFF.

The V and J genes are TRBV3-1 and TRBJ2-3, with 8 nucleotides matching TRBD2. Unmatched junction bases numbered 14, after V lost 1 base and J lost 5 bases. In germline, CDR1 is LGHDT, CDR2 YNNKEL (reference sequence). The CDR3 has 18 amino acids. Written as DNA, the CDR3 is TGTGCCAGCAGCCAAGGGATATACGGGGGGGGCTTTAAAGATACGCAGTATTTT. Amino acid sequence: CASSQGIYGGGFKDTQYF.

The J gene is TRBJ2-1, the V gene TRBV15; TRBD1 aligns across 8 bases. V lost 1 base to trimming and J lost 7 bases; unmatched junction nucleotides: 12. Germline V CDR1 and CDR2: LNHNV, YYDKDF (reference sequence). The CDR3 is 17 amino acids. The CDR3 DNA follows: TGTGCCACCAGCAGAGGTTGGGGACAGGATAATTGGAATGAGCAGTTCTTC. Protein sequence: CATSRGWGQDNWNEQFF.

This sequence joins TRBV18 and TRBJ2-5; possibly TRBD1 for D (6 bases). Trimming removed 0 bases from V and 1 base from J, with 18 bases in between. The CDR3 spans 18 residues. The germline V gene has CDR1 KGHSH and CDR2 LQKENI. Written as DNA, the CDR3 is TGTGCCAGCTCACCACCCTACGGGACACCTTTACTCCAAGAGACCCAGTACTTC. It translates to CASSPPYGTPLLQETQYF. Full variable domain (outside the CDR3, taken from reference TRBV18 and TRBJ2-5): NAGVMQNPRHLVRRRGQEARLRCSPMKGHSHVYWYRQLPEEGLKFMVYLQKENIIDESGMPKERFSAEFPKEGPSILRIQQVVRGDSAAYFCASSPPYGTPLLQETQYFGPGTRLLVL.

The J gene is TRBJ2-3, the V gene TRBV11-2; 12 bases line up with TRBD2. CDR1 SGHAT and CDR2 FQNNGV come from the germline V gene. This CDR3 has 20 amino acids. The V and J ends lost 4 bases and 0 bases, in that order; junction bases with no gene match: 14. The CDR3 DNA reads TGTGCCAGCAGCTCACGACTAGCGGGGGAGGGGGCTTTTAGCACAGATACGCAGTATTTT. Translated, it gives CASSSRLAGEGAFSTDTQYF.

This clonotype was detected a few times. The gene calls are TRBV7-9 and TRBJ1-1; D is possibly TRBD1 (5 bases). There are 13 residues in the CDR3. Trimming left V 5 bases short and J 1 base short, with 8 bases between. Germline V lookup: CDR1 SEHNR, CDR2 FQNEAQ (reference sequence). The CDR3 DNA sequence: TGTGCCAGCAGCGACGGGGCGAACACTGAAGCTTTCTTT. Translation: CASSDGANTEAFF.

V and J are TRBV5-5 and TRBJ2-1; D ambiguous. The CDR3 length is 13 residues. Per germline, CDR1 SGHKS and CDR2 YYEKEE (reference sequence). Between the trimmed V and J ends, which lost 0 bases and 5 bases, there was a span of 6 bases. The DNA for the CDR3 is TGTGCCAGCAGCTTGGGGCCGGACAATGAGCAGTTCTTC. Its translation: CASSLGPDNEQFF.

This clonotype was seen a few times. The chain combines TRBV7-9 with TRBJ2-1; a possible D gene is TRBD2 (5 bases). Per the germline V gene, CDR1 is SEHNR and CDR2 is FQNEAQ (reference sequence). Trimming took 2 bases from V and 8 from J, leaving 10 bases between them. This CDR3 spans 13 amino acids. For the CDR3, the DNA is TGTGCCAGCAGCTTAACGGAGGCCCATGAGCAGTTCTTC. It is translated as CASSLTEAHEQFF.

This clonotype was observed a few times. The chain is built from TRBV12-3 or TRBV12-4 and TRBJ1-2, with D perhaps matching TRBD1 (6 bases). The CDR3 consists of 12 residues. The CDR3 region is CATGRDKNGYTF. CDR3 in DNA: TGTGCTACAGGGCGGGACAAAAATGGCTACACCTTC.

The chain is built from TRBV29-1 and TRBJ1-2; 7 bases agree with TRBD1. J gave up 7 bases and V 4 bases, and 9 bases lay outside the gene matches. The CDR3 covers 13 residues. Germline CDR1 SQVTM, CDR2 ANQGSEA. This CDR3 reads CSVGSGTVTGYTF. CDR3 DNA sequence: TGCAGCGTTGGATCCGGGACAGTTACTGGCTACACCTTC.

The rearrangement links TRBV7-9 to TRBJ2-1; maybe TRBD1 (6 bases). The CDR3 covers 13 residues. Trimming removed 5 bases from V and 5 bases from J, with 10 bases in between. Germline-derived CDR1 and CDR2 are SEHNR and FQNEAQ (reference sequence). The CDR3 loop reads CASSNRTDNEQFF. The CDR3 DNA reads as TGTGCCAGCAGCAACCGGACAGACAATGAGCAGTTCTTC.

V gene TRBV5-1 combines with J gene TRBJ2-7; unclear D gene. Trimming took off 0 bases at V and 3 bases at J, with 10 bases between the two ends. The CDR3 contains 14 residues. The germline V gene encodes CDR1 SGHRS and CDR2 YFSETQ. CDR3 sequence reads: CASSLGVDGYEQYF. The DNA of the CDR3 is TGCGCCAGCAGCTTGGGGGTGGACGGCTACGAGCAGTACTTC.

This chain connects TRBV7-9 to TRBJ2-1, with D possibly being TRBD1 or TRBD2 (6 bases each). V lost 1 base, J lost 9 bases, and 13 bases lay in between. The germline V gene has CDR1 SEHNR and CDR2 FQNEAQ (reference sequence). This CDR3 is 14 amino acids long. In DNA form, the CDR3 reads TGTGCCAGCAGCTTAGGTGGGGGGCGTAGTGAGCAGTTCTTC. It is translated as CASSLGGGRSEQFF.

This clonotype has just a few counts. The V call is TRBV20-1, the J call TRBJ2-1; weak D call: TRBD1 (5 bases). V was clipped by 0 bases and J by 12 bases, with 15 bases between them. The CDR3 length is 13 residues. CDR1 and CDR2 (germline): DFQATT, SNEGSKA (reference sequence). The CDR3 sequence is CSAREPAPGRQFF. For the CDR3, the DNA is TGCAGTGCTAGAGAACCAGCCCCAGGGCGGCAGTTCTTC.

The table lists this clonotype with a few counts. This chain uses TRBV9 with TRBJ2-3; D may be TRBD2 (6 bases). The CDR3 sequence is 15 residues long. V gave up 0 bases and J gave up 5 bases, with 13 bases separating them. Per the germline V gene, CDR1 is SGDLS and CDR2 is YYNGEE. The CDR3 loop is CASSVAGVLEDTQYF. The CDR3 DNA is TGTGCCAGCAGCGTAGCGGGGGTGTTGGAAGATACGCAGTATTTT.

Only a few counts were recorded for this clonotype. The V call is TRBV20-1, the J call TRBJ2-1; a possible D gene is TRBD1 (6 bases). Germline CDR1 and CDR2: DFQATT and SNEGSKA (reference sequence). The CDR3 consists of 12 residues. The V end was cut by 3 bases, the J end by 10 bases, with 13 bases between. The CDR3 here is CSARDSLKEQFF. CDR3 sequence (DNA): TGCAGTGCTAGGGACAGCCTGAAAGAGCAGTTCTTC.

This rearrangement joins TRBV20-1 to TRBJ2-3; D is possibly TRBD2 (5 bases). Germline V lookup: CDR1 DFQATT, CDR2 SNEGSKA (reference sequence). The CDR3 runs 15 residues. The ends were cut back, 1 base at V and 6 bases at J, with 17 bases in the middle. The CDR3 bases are TGCAGTGCTAGAGGGGTTAGGCTAGCCTCTGATACGCAGTATTTT. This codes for CSARGVRLASDTQYF.

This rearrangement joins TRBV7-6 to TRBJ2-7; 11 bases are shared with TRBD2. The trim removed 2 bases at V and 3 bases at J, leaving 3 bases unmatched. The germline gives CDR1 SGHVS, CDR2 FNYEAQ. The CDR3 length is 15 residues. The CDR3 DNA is TGTGCCAGCAGCTTAAGTAGCGGGGGGGTCTACGAGCAGTACTTC. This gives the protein CASSLSSGGVYEQYF.